One T cell receptor beta chain is described in this entry. As yet, its antigen is unknown. Trimming left V 0 bases short and J 6 bases short, with 13 bases between. This CDR3 contains 16 residues. The germline V gene has CDR1 SGDLS and CDR2 YYNGEE. Here immunoSEQ multiplex PCR was the method, and the copy in TCRdb shows in-frame clones only, minus some. The sample records 80,000 or so clones, approximately 88% being singletons. The sample is drawn from a study of T cell responses to AZD1222 COVID-19 vaccine. Study findings and constraints: Clonal diversity was possibly underestimated, and the donors were mostly white British, with more females.

The rearrangement links TRBV9 to TRBJ1-6; D possibly corresponds to TRBD1 (6 bases). This clonotype originated in an adult in good health. The starting material was peripheral blood, obtained on day 0 of MenACWY control vaccination. CDR3 protein: CASSVVDSSPNSPLHF. The CDR3 region has the DNA TGTGCCAGCAGCGTAGTGGACAGTTCCCCTAATTCACCCCTCCACTTT.